The 25 T cell receptor beta chains listed next were all sequenced from one sample in a study of post-analysis software for immune sequencing data (dated by TCRdb to between 2014 and 2017). To prepare the library, PCR was applied. The listed sequencing device is Illumina HiSeq 2500. To reduce PCR and sequencing biases, unique molecular identifiers were incorporated into the TCR beta cDNA libraries. Through fastp at Q25 and MiXCR, TCRdb rebuilt clones from the public reads, retaining in-frame beta chains. Each CDR3 protein gets just one entry, which takes the most common genes and DNA from the rows behind it. In this sample the table shows roughly 600,000 distinct CDR3 sequences, 44% of which occur a single time. Of the sample, around 1.7% falls within the top ten clones. Their recognized antigens are unknown. Broad study findings and their caveats: Patients showed significantly higher frequencies than controls for a few TRBV segments, among them TRBV5-6, TRBV5-1 and TRBV20-1.

Sequenced: blood. The receptors were gathered from a girl aged 5-17 years with multiple sclerosis.

J is TRBJ2-4 and V is TRBV2, with 8 bases fitting TRBD1. Unmatched junction bases numbered 3, after V lost 6 bases and J lost 5 bases. Germline CDR1 reads SNHLY; CDR2 reads FYNNEI. The CDR3 covers 13 residues. The CDR3 region has the DNA TGTGCCAGCAGGTCGACAGGGGAAAACATTCAGTACTTC. It is translated as CASRSTGENIQYF.

The CDR3 here is CASMGTITWGNEQYF. The CDR3 coding sequence is TGTGCCAGCATGGGGACCATCACTTGGGGGAACGAGCAGTACTTC. The chain joins TRBV5-5 to TRBJ2-7; D may correspond to TRBD1 or TRBD2 (5 bases each). CDR3 length: 15 residues. The V gene's germline CDR1 is SGHKS and CDR2 YYEKEE (reference sequence). Trimming took 6 bases from V and 5 from J, leaving 21 bases between them. Filled out from reference TRBV5-5 and TRBJ2-7, the complete variable domain reads DAGVTQSPTHLIKTRGQQVTLRCSPISGHKSVSWYQQVLGQGPQFIFQYYEKEERGRGNFPDRFSARQFPNYSSELNVNALLLGDSALYLCASMGTITWGNEQYFGPGTRLTVT.

This clonotype was detected only a few times. The genes are TRBV29-1 and TRBJ2-7, with D maybe TRBD1 (5 bases). This CDR3 has 14 amino acids. The V and J ends lost 1 base and 4 bases respectively, with 14 bases between them. Per germline, CDR1 SQVTM and CDR2 ANQGSEA. In nucleotides, the CDR3 is TGCAGCGTTGAAGGGCAGGGAAGGAGATACGAGCAGTACTTC. The encoded protein is CSVEGQGRRYEQYF.

This clonotype has a handful of counts. The chain employs TRBV20-1 and TRBJ2-5; D possibly uses TRBD1 or TRBD2 (5 bases each). Germline V gives CDR1 DFQATT, CDR2 SNEGSKA (reference sequence). V dropped 3 bases and J dropped 5 bases, with 13 bases sitting between them. The CDR3 is made up of 13 amino acids. The chain's CDR3 is CSARGDSGETQYF. CDR3 nucleotides: TGCAGTGCTAGGGGAGATTCAGGGGAGACCCAGTACTTC.

This clonotype was detected only a few times. The V and J genes are TRBV9 and TRBJ1-2; 10 nucleotides agree with TRBD1. V lost 3 bases to trimming and J lost 4 bases; unmatched junction nucleotides: 3. The CDR3 extends over 14 amino acids. Germline lookup yields CDR1 SGDLS and CDR2 YYNGEE. In nucleotides, the CDR3 is TGTGCCAGCAGCGGGGACAGGGGTAGCTATGGCTACACCTTC. As protein: CASSGDRGSYGYTF.

This clonotype was observed a few times. The chain combines TRBV27 with TRBJ2-7, with a possible D match to TRBD2 (5 bases). CDR3 size: 15 residues. CDR1 and CDR2 from the germline V gene are MNHEY and SMNVEV (reference sequence). V lost 3 bases, J lost 2 bases, and 14 bases lay in between. CDR3 protein: CASSLRAAPAYEQYF. Here the CDR3 DNA reads TGTGCCAGCAGTTTGAGGGCAGCCCCAGCCTACGAGCAGTACTTC.

Comment on this clonotype: Its ends do not fully match the called genes, so a read error is possible. The rearrangement links TRBV12-3 or TRBV12-4 to TRBJ2-5; 7 positions agree with TRBD2. The CDR3 is made up of 16 amino acids. The CDR3: CASSFSVWRGKETRYF. DNA of the CDR3: TGTGCCAGCAGTTTTTCGGTTTGGCGGGGGAAAGAGACCCGGTACTTC.

The CDR3 spells CASRNTVAKNIQYF. Here the CDR3 DNA reads TGTGCCAGCAGAAACACCGTAGCCAAAAACATTCAGTACTTC. The rearrangement uses TRBV27 and TRBJ2-4; no reliable D call. Germline CDR1 MNHEY, CDR2 SMNVEV (reference sequence). Trimming removed 6 bases from V and 0 bases from J, with 9 bases in between. The CDR3 contains 14 residues.

With regard to this clonotype: The junction departs from germline at one end; a sequencing error may be responsible. This sequence joins TRBV12-3 or TRBV12-4 and TRBJ2-5; D perhaps matches TRBD1 (5 bases). CDR3 length equals 13 residues. CDR3 bases: TGTGCCAGCAGTTCACAGGACCAGGAGACCCAGTACTTC. Amino acids: CASSSQDQETQYF.

This chain joins TRBV7-2 and TRBJ2-5; 10 positions agree with TRBD1. The tail of the sequence fits TRBJ2-7 better, so the J call may be wrong. The CDR3 has 15 amino acids. CDR1 and CDR2 (germline): SGHTA, FQGNSA. CDR3 nucleotide sequence: TGTGCCAGCCGAACCGGGACAGGGGCCACCTACGAGCAGTACTTC. This codes for CASRTGTGATYEQYF.

This rearrangement joins TRBV20-1 to TRBJ1-6, with TRBD1 matching 8 bases. Trimming took 1 base from V and 5 from J; bases not matched to a gene: 7. CDR3 length: 16 residues. The germline gives CDR1 DFQATT, CDR2 SNEGSKA (reference sequence). The CDR3 loop reads CSARVMGQEHNSPLHF. CDR3 sequence (DNA): TGCAGTGCTAGAGTTATGGGACAGGAACATAATTCACCCCTCCACTTT.

Comment on this clonotype: The junction departs from the called germline gene at one end, perhaps through a read error. The chain joins TRBV6-5 to TRBJ2-5; 11 bases agree with TRBD2. Germline loops: CDR1 MNHEY, CDR2 SVGAGI. This CDR3 is 16 amino acids long. As DNA, the CDR3 is TGTGCCGGCAGTTACACGGGACTAGCGGTCCAAGAGACCCAGTACTTC. It is translated as CAGSYTGLAVQETQYF.

This clonotype came up once. The V and J genes are TRBV12-3 or TRBV12-4 and TRBJ2-4; the D gene is possibly TRBD1 (5 bases). TRBJ2-5 explains the end of the DNA better; the J call may be wrong. CDR3 length: 13 residues. As DNA, the CDR3 is TGTGCCAGCAGTTTTAGGGGCTACGAGACCCAGTACTTC. Translation: CASSFRGYETQYF.

The V call is TRBV5-6, the J call TRBJ1-2, with 7 positions matching TRBD1. This CDR3 is built from 15 residues. Germline V gene lookup returns CDR1 SGHDT and CDR2 YYEEEE. V shed 3 bases and J 4 bases; nucleotides not matched to a gene: 9. CDR3 DNA: TGTGCCAGCAGCTCGGGACAGCAACCTCCCTATGGCTACACCTTC. The encoded protein is CASSSGQQPPYGYTF.

The chain has TRBV12-3 or TRBV12-4 and TRBJ1-2, with a tentative D call TRBD1 (6 bases). V dropped 4 bases and J dropped 1 base, with 19 bases sitting between them. The CDR3 loop spans 17 amino acids. The DNA for the CDR3 is TGTGCCAGCAGTTCTACAGGGCGGATCCTATATAACTATGGCTACACCTTC. Amino acid sequence: CASSSTGRILYNYGYTF.

Points on this clonotype: A read error may produce the germline difference seen at one junction end. The genes are TRBV5-1 and TRBJ2-1; D unresolved. Germline V CDR1 and CDR2: SGHRS, YFSETQ. This CDR3 has 14 residues. The DNA of the CDR3 is TGCACCAGCATTTCTGAGAGGTCCTACAATGAGCAGTTCTTC. Translating it yields CTSISERSYNEQFF.

The chain carries TRBV7-2 and TRBJ1-2, with D possibly being TRBD1 (5 bases). The V gene's germline CDR1 is SGHTA and CDR2 FQGNSA. V lost 0 bases, J lost 5 bases, and 10 bases lay in between. This CDR3 has 14 amino acids. This CDR3 is CASSLALGGYGYTF. The DNA of the CDR3 is TGTGCCAGCAGCTTAGCGTTGGGGGGATATGGCTACACCTTC.

This clonotype occurred once. The chain has TRBV20-1 and TRBJ2-7; D tentatively fits TRBD1 or TRBD2 (6 bases each). From germline, CDR1 is DFQATT and CDR2 SNEGSKA (reference sequence). V lost 1 base and J 3 bases, leaving 16 bases between the germline ends. The CDR3 has 15 amino acids. CDR3 amino acids: CSARGSLGGGYEQYF. CDR3 sequence (DNA): TGCAGTGCTAGAGGTTCACTCGGGGGCGGCTACGAGCAGTACTTC.

This rearrangement joins TRBV9 to TRBJ2-3, with a possible D match to TRBD1 (5 bases). The CDR3 has 16 amino acids. Trimming cost V 2 bases and J 0 bases, with 13 bases left between them. The germline V gene encodes CDR1 SGDLS and CDR2 YYNGEE. The CDR3 protein is CASSVLGHPSTDTQYF. The CDR3 nucleotides are TGTGCCAGCAGCGTTCTGGGGCACCCTAGCACAGATACGCAGTATTTT.

This rearrangement joins TRBV12-3 or TRBV12-4 to TRBJ2-2; possibly TRBD1 for D (6 bases). V lost 5 bases and J 0 bases, leaving 10 bases between the germline ends. The CDR3 covers 15 residues. CDR3 amino acids: CASSTDRSNTGELFF. CDR3 DNA sequence: TGTGCCAGCAGTACGGACAGATCGAACACCGGGGAGCTGTTTTTT.

The chain has TRBV27 and TRBJ2-3, with D possibly being TRBD2 (5 bases). Trimming cost V 6 bases and J 5 bases, with 15 bases left between them. This CDR3 comprises 14 residues. CDR1 MNHEY and CDR2 SMNVEV come from the germline V gene (reference sequence). The CDR3 DNA reads as TGTGCCAGCAGCTCCCCGGGCCGGGAAGATACGCAGTATTTT. This codes for CASSSPGREDTQYF.

The V call is TRBV6-5, the J call TRBJ1-1; possible D gene TRBD1, 5 bases. Trimming removed 0 bases from V and 10 bases from J, with 15 bases in between. Germline lookup yields CDR1 MNHEY and CDR2 SVGAGI. CDR3 length: 14 amino acids. DNA of the CDR3: TGTGCCAGCAGTTACTCGGGGGGAGCCGGTGTAGCTTTCTTT. Amino acids: CASSYSGGAGVAFF.

The chain uses TRBV15 and TRBJ1-2, with 7 nucleotides matching TRBD1. This CDR3 region has 14 residues. J lost 6 bases, V lost 0 bases, and 4 bases had no gene match. CDR1 and CDR2 from the germline V gene are LNHNV and YYDKDF (reference sequence). CDR3: CATSRDYRGNGYTF. Written as DNA, the CDR3 is TGTGCCACCAGCAGAGATTACAGGGGAAATGGCTACACCTTC.

This clonotype was seen once. The V and J genes are TRBV10-3 and TRBJ2-5, with 9 positions matching TRBD1. The CDR3 totals 12 residues. V was clipped by 11 bases and J by 11 bases; unmatched bases: 12. Germline lookup yields CDR1 ENHRY and CDR2 SYGVKD. For the CDR3, the DNA is TGTGCCTCGACAGGGGGTATGGATGAGCAGTACTTC. It specifies CASTGGMDEQYF.

This clonotype was seen only a few times. This chain connects TRBV6-5 to TRBJ1-6; 10 nucleotides match TRBD1. Trimming cost V 6 bases and J 9 bases; bases outside gene matches: 5. The CDR3 spans 14 residues. CDR1 and CDR2 from the germline V gene are MNHEY and SVGAGI. CDR3 coding DNA: TGTGCCAGCAGGTTGCGGACAGGGGGTTCACCCCTCCACTTT. It specifies CASRLRTGGSPLHF.